This T cell receptor beta chain was sequenced in a study of blood T cell repertoires in COVID-19 (dated by TCRdb to about 2020). Looking at the study overall: The collaborator samples originated in the United States, Italy and Spain and spanned the acute and convalescent phases of COVID-19. Subjects who had been exposed to COVID-19, were actively infected with it, or had recovered from it provided the deeply sampled blood TCRbeta repertoires that made up the dataset. Where HLA class I and class II types were available, the types were taken from metadata supplied by the sample provider, not from assay-based typing. The prospective study material was composed of cDNA or gDNA derived from T cells, B-cell-depleted T cells, or PBMCs. Sample metadata almost always included a de-identified subject ID, COVID-19 status, age in years and sex. Samples were obtained from the ongoing ImmuneRACE study (first 160 participants) and from roughly 1,300 subjects provided by 6 global collaborators. The repertoires were released in a freely available public database meant as a resource for research on the immune response to SARS-CoV-2.

The collaborating institutions used their own protocols to collect whole blood in K2EDTA tubes. For TCRbeta analysis, collaborator samples were shipped as frozen whole blood, as isolated PBMCs, or as DNA extracted from either sample type. The immunoSEQ Assay, a bias-controlled multiplex PCR, was used to amplify TCRbeta CDR3 regions from genomic DNA. Per the original workflow: The number of nucleated cells in each sample was estimated by amplification of reference gene primers within the assay. To quantify the absolute abundance of each unique TCRbeta CDR3 rearrangement, sequence reads were collapsed and filtered. Productive Simpson clonality was computed per sample as the square root of Simpson's diversity index over productive rearrangements. TCRdb retrieved this table from immuneACCESS and kept in-frame rearrangements only. Not all clones are present; in checked studies, unresolved V genes account for under half, and no reason is known for the remainder. V, J and clone size are taken as reported in that table, and D and trimming were inferred from the DNA itself. Across this sample there are around 140,000 clones, with over 85% seen only once. The top ten clonotypes cover 1.5% to 2% of the sample.

The CDR3 holds 16 amino acids from the cysteine to the phenylalanine. Just the 48-base CDR3 DNA is kept, in frame starting at base 1. Looking up the germline V gene yields CDR1 MNHEY and CDR2 SVGAGI. Compared with germline, V lacks 4 bases and J lacks 3 bases; bases without a gene match: 8. Turning to this clone: This receptor's antigen is unknown. No qualities accompany the bases; no much larger clone lies one base away.

What the work shows at the level of the full study, not this receptor alone: How much clinical and demographic metadata was included differed by source and by participant, and the metadata was provided uncurated.

Recombination connected TRBV6-5 to TRBJ2-1; TRBD1 agrees with 8 junctional bases. Sequenced: peripheral blood. This receptor was identified in a human donor in a cohort sampled during active COVID-19. The CDR3 protein is CASSSRTGTLYNEQFF. The nucleotides read TGTGCCAGCAGTTCCCGGACAGGGACCCTCTACAATGAGCAGTTCTTC.